Below are 5 T cell receptor beta chains sequenced from a single sample in a study of blood T cell repertoires in COVID-19. The data were produced by immunoSEQ multiplex PCR, yet TCRdb's version contains in-frame clones alone and is incomplete. The repertoire consists of 120,000 to 150,000 clones, with 80% to 90% occurring once and the leading ten covering 7% to 10%. Sequencing was carried out using peripheral blood. Every receptor here comes from a human donor with acute or convalescent COVID-19. The donor label of this sample is uncertain.

The sample holds a few counts of this clone. The chain carries TRBV5-4 and TRBJ2-2; D is unclear. The germline V gene encodes CDR1 SGHNT and CDR2 YYREEE (reference sequence). V lost 0 bases and J 7 bases, leaving 13 bases between the germline ends. CDR3 length: 15 amino acids. This chain's CDR3 is CASSLGQRQGGELFF. The CDR3 DNA reads TGTGCCAGCAGCTTGGGGCAGCGTCAAGGCGGGGAGCTGTTTTTT.

This clone was picked up one time. This sequence joins TRBV4-2 and TRBJ1-6, with 8 bases lining up with TRBD1. Looked up from germline, CDR1 is LGHNA and CDR2 is YNFKEQ. Losses at the gene ends were 8 bases for V and 8 bases for J; bases not matched to a gene: 20. The CDR3 sequence is 18 residues long. CDR3 nucleotide sequence: TGTGCCAGCTCCTCCGGGACAGGCTCCGGAGGGATTGATTCACCCCTCCACTTT. It specifies CASSSGTGSGGIDSPLHF.

This rearrangement joins TRBV5-1 to TRBJ1-6; D unclear. Between the trimmed V and J ends, which lost 4 bases and 5 bases, there was a span of 13 bases. Germline V gene lookup returns CDR1 SGHRS and CDR2 YFSETQ. The CDR3 has 15 residues. The CDR3 DNA is TGCGCCAGCAGCCTGGCCCGGAGGGATAATTCACCCCTCCACTTT. It specifies CASSLARRDNSPLHF.

The V and J genes are TRBV5-1 and TRBJ1-1, with TRBD1 matching over 7 bases. With 0 bases clipped from V and 5 bases from J, the junction kept 4 bases outside the gene matches. CDR1 and CDR2 from the germline V gene are SGHRS and YFSETQ. The CDR3 covers 14 residues. The CDR3 DNA sequence: TGCGCCAGCAGCTTGGAGGGGGCGCGAACTGAAGCTTTCTTT. It yields the protein CASSLEGARTEAFF.

This clone was detected once. The V and J genes are TRBV27 and TRBJ2-3; the match to TRBD2 covers 12 bases. The CDR3 has 16 amino acids. Germline loops: CDR1 MNHEY, CDR2 SMNVEV (reference sequence). Losses at the gene ends were 5 bases for V and 3 bases for J; bases not matched to a gene: 6. The DNA of the CDR3 is TGTGCCAGCAGTCTCGGACTAGCGGGGAGGACAGATACGCAGTATTTT. Translation gives CASSLGLAGRTDTQYF.